This T cell receptor (beta chain) was observed in a study of post-analysis software for immune sequencing data. Looking at the study overall: Relapsing-remitting, secondary progressive and progressive-relapsing multiple sclerosis courses were included. General study findings and limits: Normalized Chao1 diversity was significantly reduced in patients versus controls. Relative to controls, patients had 4 or 5 TRBV segments at higher frequency, with TRBV5-6, TRBV5-1 and TRBV20-1 among these. Pronounced co-clustering by F measure was evident among identically batched samples.

Trimming took 0 bases from V and 6 from J; bases not matched to a gene: 8. This CDR3 comprises 15 residues. CDR1 is DFQATT and CDR2 is SNEGSKA in the germline V gene (reference sequence). Unique molecular identifiers tagged the TCR beta cDNA libraries. TCRdb passed the PCR reads through MiXCR, listing each CDR3 protein once. In the table there are 700,000 to 900,000 distinct CDR3 sequences, just over 45% of which are singletons. This clonotype was counted ten times or more. The antigen is not known. The specimen sequenced was blood. This sequence was found in a girl between 5 and 17 years old with multiple sclerosis. The chain is built from TRBV20-1 and TRBJ2-1, with TRBD2 matching over 7 bases. The CDR3 loop reads CSARDLGEGGNEQFF. In nucleotides, the CDR3 is TGCAGTGCTAGAGATTTGGGGGAGGGCGGCAATGAGCAGTTCTTC.